This TCR beta chain was identified during a study of CD8 T cells in Susac syndrome. The CDR3 covers 18 residues. Per germline, CDR1 KGHSH and CDR2 LQKENI. The trim removed 6 bases at V and 2 bases at J, leaving 17 bases unmatched. Reverse transcription of about 0.5 to 1 ug RNA was carried out with random hexamers. TCRdb re-called the immunoSEQ multiplex PCR reads through MiXCR, storing one row per CDR3 protein. The profile shows about 290,000 distinct CDR3 sequences, over 75% of them singletons. Sequencing of TCR beta covered CD8+ and CD4+ T cells obtained from blood. The receptor was derived from a human donor with multiple sclerosis. The V and J genes are TRBV18 and TRBJ2-5, with 8 bases lining up with TRBD2. Specimen: CD8+ T cells from PBMCs. CDR3 DNA: TGTGCCAGCTCCCACCCACCCGGGGAGCGGGGGCCACAAGAGACCCAGTACTTC. Translated, it gives CASSHPPGERGPQETQYF.